This T cell receptor beta chain was recorded in a study of blood T cells in healthy people across ages. Whole-study results and caveats: Unsorted PBMCs prevented conclusive naive versus antigen-experienced comparison. Higher diversity and more naive CD4+ cells were features of long-lived donors, compared to aged donors. A strong correlation was seen between TCR beta diversity and naive T cell percentage.

Through a sample-barcoded 5' primer and a J-beta primer mix, a second PCR was run for roughly 7 to 11 cycles. TCRdb re-called the 5' RACE reads with MiXCR, one entry per CDR3 protein. The sample holds about 690,000 distinct CDR3 sequences, 40% to 45% seen once. This clonotype was detected once. Its antigen remains unidentified. J lost 1 base, V lost 3 bases, and 6 bases had no gene match. Germline CDR1 reads SQVTM; CDR2 reads ANQGSEA. The CDR3 extends over 18 amino acids. Specimen: blood. V is TRBV29-1 and J is TRBJ2-1; 16 positions agree with TRBD2. The source is an elderly man in good health. CDR3 sequence reads: CSVDAGLAGGRSYNEQFF. For the CDR3, the DNA is TGCAGCGTTGACGCGGGACTAGCGGGGGGGCGTTCCTACAATGAGCAGTTCTTC.